This TCR beta chain is from a study of T cell responses to AZD1222 COVID-19 vaccine. Study conclusions and caveats: Clonal diversity was possibly underestimated; the donors were predominantly white British and more often female.

A note on this clone: The antigen remains undetermined.

Libraries were prepared by immunoSEQ multiplex PCR; TCRdb keeps only in-frame clonotypes and omits some of them. The table includes tens of thousands of clones, 70% to 90% detected once. The receptor was isolated from an adult who received the AZD1222 COVID-19 vaccine. The source was peripheral blood, collected 28 days after the second AZD1222 dose.

DNA for the CDR3: TGTGCCAGCAGTGCCGTGGGCTCGGGGACTGAAGCTTTCTTT. Translation: CASSAVGSGTEAFF. This chain connects TRBV27 to TRBJ1-1; D is undetermined. The germline V and J ends were trimmed by 5 bases and 5 bases, with 15 bases remaining between them. The CDR3 extends over 14 amino acids. Germline lookup yields CDR1 MNHEY and CDR2 SMNVEV (reference sequence).